This TCR beta chain was sequenced for a study of T cells in Graves' hyperthyroidism and ophthalmopathy. This clonotype occurred a few times. Amplification targeted TCR beta CDR3 regions from RNA transcripts. The study used the HTBI primer set for a first-round RT-PCR of the TCR CDR3. TCRdb used MiXCR to reprocess the multiplex PCR reads, holding one entry per CDR3 protein. The sample shows some 490,000 distinct CDR3 sequences, under 25% of them seen only once. The V end was cut by 5 bases, the J end by 5 bases, with 9 bases between. The CDR3 spans 13 residues. J is TRBJ1-4 and V is TRBV12-3 or TRBV12-4; D is ambiguous. Specimen: blood. The source of this sequence is a woman in her 70s with Graves' ophthalmopathy. CDR3 nucleotides: TGTGCCAGCAGTCCCGATCGGAATGAAAAACTGTTTTTT. Encoded protein: CASSPDRNEKLFF.